The entry that follows covers one TCR beta chain sequence. Its antigen is still unknown. This sample was included in a study of prognosis after radiotherapy for stage I lung cancer. As for the study in general: Medical inoperability applied to all of the non-small cell lung cancer patients. General study findings and limits: Gene usage of TRBV and TRBJ reportedly differed between patients with and without metastases.

From genomic DNA, TCR beta CDR3 was amplified by two-round multiplex PCR. Every TRBV and TRBJ gene had its own specific primer in first-round PCR. Amplification in the second PCR round was performed with universal primers. TCRdb analysed the multiplex PCR reads with MiXCR anew, one entry per CDR3 protein. In the table there are around 8,600 distinct CDR3 sequences, less than 70% of which are singletons. Germline V gives CDR1 GTSNPN, CDR2 SVGIG (reference sequence). The CDR3 consists of 15 residues. Trimming removed 2 bases at V and 4 bases at J, with 17 bases between. Blood, around 5.9 milliliters, was collected at each of two time points.

The chain is built from TRBV30 and TRBJ1-1, with a possible D match to TRBD1 (6 bases). The source of this sequence is a donor at least 50 years old with non-small cell lung cancer. This material consisted of PBMCs, taken before or after stereotactic body radiation therapy (not recorded which). This CDR3 reads CAWSFGGSSGTEAFF. The CDR3 region has the DNA TGTGCCTGGAGTTTTGGGGGCTCGAGTGGCACTGAAGCTTTCTTT. Full variable domain (missing parts from reference TRBV30 and TRBJ1-1): SQTIHQWPATLVQPVGSPLSLECTVEGTSNPNLYWYRQAAGRGLQLLFYSVGIGQISSEVPQNLSASRPQDRQFILSSKKLLLSDSGFYLCAWSFGGSSGTEAFFGQGTRLTVV.